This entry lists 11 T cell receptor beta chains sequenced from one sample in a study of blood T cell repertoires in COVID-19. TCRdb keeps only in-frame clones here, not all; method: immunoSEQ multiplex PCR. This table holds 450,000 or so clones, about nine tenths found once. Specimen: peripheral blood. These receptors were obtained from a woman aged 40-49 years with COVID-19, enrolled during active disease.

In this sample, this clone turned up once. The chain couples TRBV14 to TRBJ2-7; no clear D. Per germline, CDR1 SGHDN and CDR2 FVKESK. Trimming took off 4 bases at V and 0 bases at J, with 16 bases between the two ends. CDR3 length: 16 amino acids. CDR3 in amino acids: CASSPFRTVSSYEQYF. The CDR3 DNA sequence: TGTGCCAGCAGCCCTTTCCGAACAGTGAGCTCCTACGAGCAGTACTTC.

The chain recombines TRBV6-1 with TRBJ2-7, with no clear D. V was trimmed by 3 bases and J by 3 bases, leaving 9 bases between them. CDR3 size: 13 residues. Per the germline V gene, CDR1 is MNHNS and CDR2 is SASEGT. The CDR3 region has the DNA TGTGCCAGCAGTGATCCTACCCTCTACGAGCAGTACTTC. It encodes CASSDPTLYEQYF.

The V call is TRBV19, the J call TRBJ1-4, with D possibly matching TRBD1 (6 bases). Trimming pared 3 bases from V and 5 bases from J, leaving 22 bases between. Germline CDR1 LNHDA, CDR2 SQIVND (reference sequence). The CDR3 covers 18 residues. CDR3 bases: TGTGCCAGTAGTATGGGCCCTCCACGGACAGCTATAAATGAAAAACTGTTTTTT. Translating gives CASSMGPPRTAINEKLFF.

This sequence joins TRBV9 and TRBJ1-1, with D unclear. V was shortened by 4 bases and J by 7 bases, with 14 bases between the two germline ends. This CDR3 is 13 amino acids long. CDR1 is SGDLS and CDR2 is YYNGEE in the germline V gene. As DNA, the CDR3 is TGTGCCAGCAGCCCCCTGTTTGAGGGTGAAGCTTTCTTT. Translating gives CASSPLFEGEAFF.

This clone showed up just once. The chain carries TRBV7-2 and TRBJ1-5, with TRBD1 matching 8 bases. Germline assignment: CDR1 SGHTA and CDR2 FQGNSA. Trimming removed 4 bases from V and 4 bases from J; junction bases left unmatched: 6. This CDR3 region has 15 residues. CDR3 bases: TGTGCCAGCAGCTATTCGACAGGGGCTAATCAGCCCCAGCATTTT. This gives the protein CASSYSTGANQPQHF.

The chain's CDR3 is CASSYRLASSNQPQHF. In nucleotides, the CDR3 is TGTGCCAGCAGTTACAGACTAGCCAGCAGCAATCAGCCCCAGCATTTT. This chain connects TRBV6-2 or TRBV6-3 to TRBJ1-5; D is unresolved. V dropped 2 bases and J dropped 1 base, with 12 bases sitting between them. The length of the CDR3 is 16 residues. Germline V lookup: CDR1 MNHEY, CDR2 SVGEGT.

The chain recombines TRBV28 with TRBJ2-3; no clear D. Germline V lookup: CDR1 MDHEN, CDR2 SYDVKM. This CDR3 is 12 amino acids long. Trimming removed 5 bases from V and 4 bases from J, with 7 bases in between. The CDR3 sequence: CASSPPADTQYF. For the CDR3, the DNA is TGTGCCAGCAGTCCCCCCGCAGATACGCAGTATTTT.

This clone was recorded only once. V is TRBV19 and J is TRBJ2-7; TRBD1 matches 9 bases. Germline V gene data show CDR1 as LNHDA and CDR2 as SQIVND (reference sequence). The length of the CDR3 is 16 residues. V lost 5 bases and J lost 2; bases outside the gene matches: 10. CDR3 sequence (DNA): TGTGCCAGTAGTTTTTCAGGGACAGGGCGACCCTACGAGCAGTACTTC. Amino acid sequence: CASSFSGTGRPYEQYF.

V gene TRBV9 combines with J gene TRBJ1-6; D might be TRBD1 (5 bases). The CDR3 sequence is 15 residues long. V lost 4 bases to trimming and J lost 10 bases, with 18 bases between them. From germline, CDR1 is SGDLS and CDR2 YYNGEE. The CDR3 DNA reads TGTGCCAGCAGCCCCCGGGGGAGAGAGGGATCACCCCTCCACTTT. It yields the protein CASSPRGREGSPLHF.

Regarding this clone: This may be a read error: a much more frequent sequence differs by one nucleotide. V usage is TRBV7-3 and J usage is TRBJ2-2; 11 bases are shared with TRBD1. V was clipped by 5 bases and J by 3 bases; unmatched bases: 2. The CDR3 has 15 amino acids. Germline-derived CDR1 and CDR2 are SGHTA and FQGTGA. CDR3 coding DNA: TGTGCCAGCAGCCGGGACAGGGGGGACACCGGGGAGCTGTTTTTT. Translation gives CASSRDRGDTGELFF.

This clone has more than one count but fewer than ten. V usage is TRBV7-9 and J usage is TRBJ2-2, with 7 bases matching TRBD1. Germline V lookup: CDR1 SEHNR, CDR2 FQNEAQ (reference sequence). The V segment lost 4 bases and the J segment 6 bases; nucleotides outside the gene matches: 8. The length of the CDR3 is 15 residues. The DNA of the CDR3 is TGTGCCAGCAGCTCCCGGGACAGTTACGCCGGGGAGCTGTTTTTT. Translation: CASSSRDSYAGELFF.